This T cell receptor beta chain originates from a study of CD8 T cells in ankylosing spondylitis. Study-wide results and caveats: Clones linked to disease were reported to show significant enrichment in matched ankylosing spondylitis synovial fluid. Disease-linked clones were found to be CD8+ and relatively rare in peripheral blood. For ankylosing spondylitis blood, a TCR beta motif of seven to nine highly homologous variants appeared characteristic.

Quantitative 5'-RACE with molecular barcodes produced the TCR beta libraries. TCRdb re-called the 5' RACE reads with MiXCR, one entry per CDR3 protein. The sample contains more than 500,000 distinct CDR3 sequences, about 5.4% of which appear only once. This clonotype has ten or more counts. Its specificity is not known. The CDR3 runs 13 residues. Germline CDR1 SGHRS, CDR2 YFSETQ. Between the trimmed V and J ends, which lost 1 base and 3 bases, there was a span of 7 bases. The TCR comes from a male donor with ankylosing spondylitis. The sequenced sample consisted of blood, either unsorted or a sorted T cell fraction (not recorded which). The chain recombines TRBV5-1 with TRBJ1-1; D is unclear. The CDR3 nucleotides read TGCGCCAGCAGCTTGCCGACTTACACTGAAGCTTTCTTT. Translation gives CASSLPTYTEAFF. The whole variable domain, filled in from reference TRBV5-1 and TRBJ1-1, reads KAGVTQTPRYLIKTRGQQVTLSCSPISGHRSVSWYQQTPGQGLQFLFEYFSETQRNKGNFPGRFSGRQFSNSRSEMNVSTLELGDSALYLCASSLPTYTEAFFGQGTRLTVV.